This note documents a single TCR beta chain sequence. The sample is drawn from a study of blood T cell repertoires in COVID-19. Authors' data handling: Reference gene primer amplification gave nucleated cell count estimates. Libraries were prepared by immunoSEQ multiplex PCR; TCRdb keeps only in-frame clonotypes and omits some of them. V and J calls and clone size come straight from that table; D and trimming were deduced from the DNA. This sample carries around 250,000 clones, approximately 80% of them seen once, and the ten largest clones take less than 3.5%. Germline V CDR1 and CDR2: LGHNA, YSLEER. There are 14 residues in the CDR3. With 1 base removed from V and 6 bases from J, the gap between germline ends came to 12 bases.

The receptor was isolated from a woman between 18 and 30 years old with acute or convalescent COVID-19. The source material was peripheral blood. The gene calls are TRBV4-3 and TRBJ1-1, with D tentatively TRBD1 (6 bases). The DNA of the CDR3 is TGCGCCAGCAGCCAAGGCACAGGGTGGTCTGAAGCTTTCTTT. Residues: CASSQGTGWSEAFF.